Reported below is one T cell receptor (beta chain). This sample is part of a study of blood T cell repertoires in COVID-19. V was cut by 5 bases and J by 9 bases, with 17 bases left in between. Germline V CDR1 and CDR2: SGHTA, FQGNSA. This CDR3 has 14 residues. Authors' analysis steps: Estimation of nucleated cell counts relied on the amplification of reference gene primers. Clones were read by immunoSEQ multiplex PCR, and TCRdb kept only the in-frame ones, dropping some. V, J and clone size reflect that table, while D and trimming were determined from the DNA. This table has about 290,000 clones, around 89% appearing once.

The V call is TRBV7-2, the J call TRBJ1-5, with D maybe TRBD1 (5 bases). Specimen: peripheral blood. This receptor was identified in a man aged 40-49 years with acute or convalescent COVID-19. CDR3 protein: CASSPRTQGRPQHF. The CDR3 DNA follows: TGTGCCAGCAGCCCAAGAACCCAGGGTCGGCCCCAGCATTTT.